These 14 T cell receptor beta chains were sequenced from one sample in a study of blood T cells in healthy people across ages. Primers used in a second PCR of roughly 6 to 11 cycles were a sample-barcoded 5' primer and a J-beta primer mix. TCRdb ran MiXCR on the 5' RACE reads and lists one entry per CDR3 protein. Counted here are roughly 860,000 distinct CDR3 sequences, about 62% occurring once; the ten biggest clones make up 28%. Sequenced input: blood. Source of these receptors: a man aged 30-40 years in good health.

The V gene is TRBV4-2, the J gene TRBJ2-7, with D unresolved. Germline V gene sequence: CDR1 LGHNA, CDR2 YNFKEQ. Trimming removed 0 bases at V and 1 base at J, with 7 bases between. The CDR3 totals 14 residues. As DNA, the CDR3 is TGTGCCAGCAGCCAAGATCGGCTTTCCTACGAGCAGTACTTC. Its protein is CASSQDRLSYEQYF.

The CDR3 region is CASTPSRAGGTTDTQYF. CDR3 DNA sequence: TGTGCCAGCACCCCATCACGGGCAGGGGGCACCACAGATACGCAGTATTTT. The V call is TRBV7-9, the J call TRBJ2-3; 8 bases line up with TRBD1. J gave up 2 bases and V 7 bases, and 14 bases lay outside the gene matches. This CDR3 contains 17 residues. The germline V gene has CDR1 SEHNR and CDR2 FQNEAQ (reference sequence).

V usage is TRBV29-1 and J usage is TRBJ2-5; possibly TRBD1 or TRBD2 for D (5 bases each). Germline loops: CDR1 SQVTM, CDR2 ANQGSEA. This CDR3 spans 12 amino acids. V gave up 7 bases and J gave up 12 bases, with 21 bases separating them. CDR3 residues: CSAGTAFGVEYF. Written as DNA, the CDR3 is TGCAGCGCCGGGACCGCCTTTGGCGTTGAGTACTTC.

V usage is TRBV11-3 and J usage is TRBJ2-3; no clear D gene. V lost 5 bases, J lost 1 base, and 10 bases lay in between. The CDR3 spans 14 residues. The germline V gene has CDR1 SGHNT and CDR2 YENEEA. The CDR3 DNA reads TGTGCCAGCAGCCCGACGGCGGGCACAGATACGCAGTATTTT. As protein: CASSPTAGTDTQYF. The full variable domain, its missing parts supplied by reference TRBV11-3 and TRBJ2-3, is EAGVVQSPRYKIIEKKQPVAFWCNPISGHNTLYWYLQNLGQGPELLIRYENEEAVDDSQLPKDRFSAERLKGVDSTLKIQPAELGDSAVYLCASSPTAGTDTQYFGPGTRLTVL.

The chain employs TRBV20-1 and TRBJ1-1; 9 bases line up with TRBD1. CDR1 is DFQATT, CDR2 SNEGSKA, per germline (reference sequence). V shed 4 bases and J 6 bases; nucleotides not matched to a gene: 9. The CDR3 length is 14 residues. In DNA, the CDR3 is TGCAGTGCTACACCGGGACAGGGATTCCCTGAAGCTTTCTTT. Its translation: CSATPGQGFPEAFF.

V usage is TRBV5-6 and J usage is TRBJ2-7; no definite D call. The CDR3 has 14 residues. Looked up from germline, CDR1 is SGHDT and CDR2 is YYEEEE. V was trimmed by 4 bases and J by 4 bases, leaving 15 bases between them. CDR3 nucleotide sequence: TGTGCCAGCAGCCCGGACCGCGGAGCGTACGAGCAGTACTTC. It codes for CASSPDRGAYEQYF.

The chain uses TRBV4-3 and TRBJ2-7; D not certain. V was shortened by 1 base and J by 3 bases, with 10 bases between the two germline ends. Germline CDR1 and CDR2: LGHNA and YSLEER. There are 14 residues in the CDR3. The DNA for the CDR3 is TGCGCCAGCAGCCAAGTTGACGGTTACTACGAGCAGTACTTC. Translation gives CASSQVDGYYEQYF.

The gene calls are TRBV27 and TRBJ1-5, with a weak D call TRBD1 (5 bases). V shed 6 bases and J shed 2 bases, with 14 bases lying between them. Germline V gene data show CDR1 as MNHEY and CDR2 as SMNVEV (reference sequence). This CDR3 has 15 amino acids. CDR3 protein: CASSPGRGGNQPQHF. CDR3 bases: TGTGCCAGCAGCCCTGGGAGGGGTGGCAATCAGCCCCAGCATTTT.

The chain combines TRBV29-1 with TRBJ2-1, with D hard to call. CDR1 and CDR2 from the germline V gene are SQVTM and ANQGSEA. V was trimmed by 8 bases and J by 4 bases, leaving 15 bases between them. This CDR3 has 13 residues. CDR3 sequence: CSHFSPLYNEQFF. The CDR3, as DNA: TGCAGCCACTTCTCCCCCCTGTACAATGAGCAGTTCTTC.

The J gene is TRBJ2-1, the V gene TRBV29-1; 8 bases fit TRBD1. Trimming at V came to 6 bases and at J to 7 bases, leaving 8 bases not matched to a gene. The CDR3 runs 13 residues. The germline V gene has CDR1 SQVTM and CDR2 ANQGSEA. The CDR3 bases are TGCAGCGTGGGATGGACAGGGAGAAATGAGCAGTTCTTC. This codes for CSVGWTGRNEQFF.

V and J are TRBV20-1 and TRBJ2-7, with TRBD1 as a possible D gene (5 bases). CDR1 and CDR2 from the germline V gene are DFQATT and SNEGSKA (reference sequence). The CDR3 runs to 11 residues. V lost 6 bases and J lost 6, with 12 bases in between. The CDR3 region has the DNA TGCAGTGCGGTCTGGCAGGGCGAGCAGTACTTC. It codes for CSAVWQGEQYF.

The V gene is TRBV28, the J gene TRBJ2-6; no definite D call. The V end lost 5 bases, the J end lost 2 bases, and 13 bases lay between the germline ends. CDR3 length: 16 residues. The germline CDR1 and CDR2 sequences are MDHEN and SYDVKM. The CDR3 DNA follows: TGTGCCAGCAGTCCGAGACCCAGCCCTGGGGCCAACGTCCTGACTTTC. Amino acid sequence: CASSPRPSPGANVLTF.

This chain connects TRBV27 to TRBJ2-2; D gene ambiguous. Per germline, CDR1 MNHEY and CDR2 SMNVEV (reference sequence). V was shortened by 3 bases and J by 0 bases, with 11 bases between the two germline ends. The CDR3 is 16 residues long. The DNA of the CDR3 is TGTGCCAGCAGTTTCGGTCCTCGCGCGAACACCGGGGAGCTGTTTTTT. This codes for CASSFGPRANTGELFF.

This clonotype was detected only a few times. The V and J genes are TRBV15 and TRBJ2-3; 8 bases agree with TRBD2. The V segment lost 4 bases and the J segment 0 bases; nucleotides outside the gene matches: 3. The CDR3 spans 15 residues. CDR1 LNHNV and CDR2 YYDKDF come from the germline V gene (reference sequence). Here the CDR3 DNA reads TGTGCCACCAGCATTAGCGGGGCTAGCACAGATACGCAGTATTTT. This sequence encodes CATSISGASTDTQYF.